A single sample gave rise to the 21 T cell receptor beta chains below, sequenced in a study of spatial heterogeneity in lung cancer. Study-level points and caveats: Mutation tallies in tumors tracked expanded intratumoral alpha and beta TCR counts.

Time point reported: sample taken at primary tumor resection. MiXCR, applied by TCRdb to the 5' RACE reads, yields one record per CDR3 protein. This repertoire shows about 1,600 distinct CDR3 sequences, more than 15% found once; its top ten account for 28%. Which antigens these TCRs recognize remains unknown. This specimen consisted of lung tumor tissue, obtained at surgery. These receptors all stem from a female donor with early-stage non-small cell lung cancer.

This clonotype is deemed large. V usage is TRBV18 and J usage is TRBJ2-5; 7 bases fit TRBD2. The germline V gene encodes CDR1 KGHSH and CDR2 LQKENI. This CDR3 region has 17 residues. Germline trimming cut 3 bases from V and 7 bases from J; bases unmatched to any gene: 17. CDR3 in amino acids: CASSPLTSRRTSGTQYF. CDR3 in DNA: TGTGCCAGCTCACCTCTGACTAGCAGACGGACGAGTGGGACCCAGTACTTC.

This rearrangement joins TRBV7-2 to TRBJ2-1; D uncertain. Germline V gives CDR1 SGHTA, CDR2 FQGNSA. This CDR3 comprises 14 residues. V lost 5 bases and J lost 3, with 11 bases in between. CDR3 in amino acids: CASSPLPSYNEQFF. Written as DNA, the CDR3 is TGTGCCAGCAGCCCTTTGCCGAGCTACAATGAGCAGTTCTTC.

By frequency in the sample, this clonotype is medium-sized. The genes are TRBV2 and TRBJ1-3; perhaps TRBD1 as D (6 bases). In germline, CDR1 is SNHLY, CDR2 FYNNEI. CDR3 length: 19 amino acids. The V end lost 3 bases, the J end lost 0 bases, and 21 bases lay between the germline ends. The CDR3 nucleotides are TGTGCCAGCAGTGATGGGGGGCCCTGGGTGGCCCTCTCTGGAAACACCATATATTTT. Its translation is CASSDGGPWVALSGNTIYF.

This clonotype is judged large. The chain employs TRBV28 and TRBJ2-7; the D is unclear. This CDR3 region has 14 residues. CDR1 and CDR2 from the germline V gene are MDHEN and SYDVKM. V was shortened by 6 bases and J by 6 bases, with 18 bases between the two germline ends. This CDR3 reads CASRLGKSGSEQYF. CDR3 DNA sequence: TGTGCCAGCAGGCTCGGAAAATCCGGGTCCGAGCAGTACTTC.

The genes are TRBV5-5 and TRBJ2-5; D may be TRBD1 (5 bases). Trimming pared 7 bases from V and 2 bases from J, leaving 24 bases between. This CDR3 region has 17 residues. Per germline, CDR1 SGHKS and CDR2 YYEKEE (reference sequence). CDR3 loop: CASFQGLHGYLQETQYF. The CDR3 DNA follows: TGTGCCAGCTTCCAGGGCCTCCACGGTTACTTACAAGAGACCCAGTACTTC.

This clonotype is judged medium-sized. The chain links TRBV12-3 or TRBV12-4 to TRBJ1-1; the match to TRBD1 covers 7 bases. Losses at the gene ends were 6 bases for V and 6 bases for J; bases not matched to a gene: 13. This CDR3 contains 15 residues. CDR3 region: CASSPATGNIAEAFF. The DNA of the CDR3 is TGTGCCAGCAGCCCAGCGACAGGGAATATAGCTGAAGCTTTCTTT.

This clonotype has only a few counts. The rearrangement joins TRBV12-3 or TRBV12-4 to TRBJ1-1, with a possible D match to TRBD1 (5 bases). V was pared by 5 bases and J by 9 bases, with 16 bases between. The CDR3 is made up of 13 amino acids. For the CDR3, the DNA is TGTGCCAGCAGTCACTCTTGGGGGAGGAAAGCTTTCTTT. As protein: CASSHSWGRKAFF.

This clonotype is judged large. V and J are TRBV11-3 and TRBJ1-1; D unresolved. The CDR3 is made up of 13 amino acids. Germline V CDR1 and CDR2: SGHNT, YENEEA. Trimming removed 1 base at V and 5 bases at J, with 8 bases between. The DNA of the CDR3 is TGTGCCAGCAGCTTAGCTCCGGGGACTGAAGCTTTCTTT. It specifies CASSLAPGTEAFF.

The chain links TRBV3-1 to TRBJ2-1; D is ambiguous. V lost 6 bases to trimming and J lost 4 bases, with 10 bases between them. The CDR3 has 13 amino acids. The V gene's germline CDR1 is LGHDT and CDR2 YNNKEL (reference sequence). The CDR3, as DNA: TGTGCCAGCAGGCTACACAATTACAATGAGCAGTTCTTC. Translating it yields CASRLHNYNEQFF.

The chain is built from TRBV7-9 and TRBJ2-2, with a possible D match to TRBD1 (6 bases). CDR1 SEHNR and CDR2 FQNEAQ come from the germline V gene (reference sequence). Trimming removed 5 bases at V and 7 bases at J, with 11 bases between. The CDR3 has 13 amino acids. CDR3 in DNA: TGTGCCAGCAGCACTACAGGGATCGGGGAGCTGTTTTTT. Translated: CASSTTGIGELFF.

The gene calls are TRBV27 and TRBJ1-5; 7 bases fit TRBD1. The CDR3 sequence is 15 residues long. The junction had 12 bases not matched to a gene; V was cut back by 4 bases and J by 9 bases. CDR1 and CDR2 from the germline V gene are MNHEY and SMNVEV (reference sequence). The CDR3 loop is CASSSPGQVGRPQHF. CDR3 DNA: TGTGCCAGCAGTTCCCCAGGACAGGTCGGGCGGCCCCAGCATTTT.

This clonotype appeared a few times. The chain employs TRBV7-2 and TRBJ1-3; D remains unclear. CDR1 and CDR2 from the germline V gene are SGHTA and FQGNSA. This CDR3 region has 18 residues. V was clipped by 3 bases and J by 5 bases, with 23 bases between them. CDR3 DNA: TGTGCCAGCAGCTTCCAGGTCTCAAATTCGGTCGGGCGAAACACCATATATTTT. Translation: CASSFQVSNSVGRNTIYF.

In its sample, this clonotype ranks as medium-sized. This chain uses TRBV11-2 with TRBJ1-2; no clear D gene. This CDR3 region has 13 residues. The V and J ends lost 0 bases and 8 bases respectively, with 10 bases between them. Germline values: CDR1 SGHAT, CDR2 FQNNGV. DNA of the CDR3: TGTGCCAGCAGCTTAGACGACAACGGCGGCTACACCTTC. This gives the protein CASSLDDNGGYTF.

This clonotype was detected only a few times. This rearrangement joins TRBV5-1 to TRBJ1-1, with D unclear. Per germline, CDR1 SGHRS and CDR2 YFSETQ. The CDR3 totals 13 residues. V was clipped by 2 bases and J by 6 bases, with 11 bases between them. The CDR3 loop is CASSFDMIPEAFF. The CDR3, as DNA: TGCGCCAGCAGCTTTGACATGATCCCTGAAGCTTTCTTT.

This clonotype came up many times. V gene TRBV19 combines with J gene TRBJ2-7; 7 nucleotides agree with TRBD1. The V and J ends lost 7 bases and 6 bases, in that order; junction bases with no gene match: 18. CDR1 is LNHDA and CDR2 is SQIVND in the germline V gene (reference sequence). This CDR3 is 16 amino acids long. Here the CDR3 DNA reads TGTGCCAGTAACCCCACGAACAGGGGTTTGGTAAGCGAGCAGTACTTC. Its translation: CASNPTNRGLVSEQYF.

The chain combines TRBV20-1 with TRBJ2-3, with D perhaps matching TRBD2 (6 bases). The CDR3 consists of 13 residues. V was pared by 6 bases and J by 3 bases, with 13 bases between. Germline CDR1 DFQATT, CDR2 SNEGSKA (reference sequence). The CDR3 DNA is TGCAGTGCCCCTGGAGCGGGTACAGATACGCAGTATTTT. It is translated as CSAPGAGTDTQYF.

This clonotype showed up just a few times. The genes are TRBV2 and TRBJ2-7, with TRBD2 identical over 14 bases. The CDR3 has 14 amino acids. V was clipped by 4 bases and J by 4 bases; unmatched bases: 0. Germline CDR1 SNHLY, CDR2 FYNNEI. CDR3 nucleotide sequence: TGTGCCAGCAGTGGACTAGCGGGGGGGTACGAGCAGTACTTC. Amino acid sequence: CASSGLAGGYEQYF.

This clonotype is categorized as medium-sized. The V gene is TRBV28, the J gene TRBJ1-5; TRBD1 agrees at 9 bases. CDR1 and CDR2 from the germline V gene are MDHEN and SYDVKM. This CDR3 is built from 15 residues. After removal of 2 bases from V and 6 bases from J, the junction contained 5 bases not matched to a gene. CDR3 loop: CASSLGQGYRQPQHF. The CDR3 DNA reads TGTGCCAGCAGTTTAGGACAGGGGTATCGTCAGCCCCAGCATTTT.

This clonotype ranks as medium-sized. The rearrangement joins TRBV12-3 or TRBV12-4 to TRBJ2-3; D is tentatively TRBD1 or TRBD2 (5 bases each). The CDR3 has 16 amino acids. V shed 4 bases and J shed 1 base, with 15 bases lying between them. CDR3: CASSSAGTLRTDTQYF. The CDR3 DNA follows: TGTGCCAGCAGTTCGGCCGGGACCTTACGCACAGATACGCAGTATTTT.

Judged by abundance, this clonotype is large (0.1 to 1%). This chain connects TRBV10-1 to TRBJ2-7; 9 bases are shared with TRBD2. The ends lost 0 bases at V and 4 bases at J; junction bases unmatched: 1. CDR1 and CDR2 (germline): WNHNN, SYGVQD (reference sequence). The CDR3 length is 14 residues. The DNA for the CDR3 is TGCGCCAGCAGTGAGTCTAGCGGGGGTTACGAGCAGTACTTC. Protein product: CASSESSGGYEQYF.

This clonotype has more than one count but fewer than ten. The chain combines TRBV20-1 with TRBJ1-5; no clear D. The ends were cut back, 3 bases at V and 4 bases at J, with 16 bases in the middle. Germline CDR1 DFQATT, CDR2 SNEGSKA (reference sequence). The CDR3 is 15 amino acids. The CDR3 reads CSASPVTDGNQPQHF. CDR3 bases: TGCAGTGCTAGTCCCGTAACGGACGGAAATCAGCCCCAGCATTTT.